This T cell receptor beta chain appears in the sequencing data of a study of T cell responses to AZD1222 COVID-19 vaccine. Method: immunoSEQ multiplex PCR; TCRdb's copy keeps in-frame clones and lacks some. The table includes roughly 100,000 clones, roughly 84% detected once. Only a few counts were recorded for this clone. Trimming removed 0 bases from V and 5 bases from J; junction bases left unmatched: 3. Germline V gene lookup returns CDR1 LGHNA and CDR2 YNFKEQ. The CDR3 covers 16 residues. The chain carries TRBV4-2 and TRBJ2-1; 11 bases align to TRBD2. The input for sequencing was peripheral blood, taken on day 0 of AZD1222 vaccination. The receptor was derived from an adult in good health. DNA of the CDR3: TGTGCCAGCAGCCAAGAGTCTAGCGGGGGGAACAATGAGCAGTTCTTC. Translated: CASSQESSGGNNEQFF.